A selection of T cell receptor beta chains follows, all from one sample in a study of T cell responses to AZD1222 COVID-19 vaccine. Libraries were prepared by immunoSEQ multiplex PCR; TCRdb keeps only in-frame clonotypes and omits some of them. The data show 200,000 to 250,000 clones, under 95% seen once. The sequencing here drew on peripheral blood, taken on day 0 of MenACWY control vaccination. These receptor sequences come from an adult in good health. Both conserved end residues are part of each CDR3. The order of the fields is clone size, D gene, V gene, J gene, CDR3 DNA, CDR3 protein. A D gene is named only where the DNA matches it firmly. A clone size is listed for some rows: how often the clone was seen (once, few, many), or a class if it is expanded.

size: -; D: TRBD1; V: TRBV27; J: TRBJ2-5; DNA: TGTGCCAGCAGTGCCCCGGGACAGGGACAAGAGACCCAGTACTTC; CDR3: CASSAPGQGQETQYF
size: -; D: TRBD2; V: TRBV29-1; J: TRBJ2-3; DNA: TGCAGCGCACGGGGGGGTCAGGATGGAAGCACAGATACGCAGTATTTT; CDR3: CSARGGQDGSTDTQYF
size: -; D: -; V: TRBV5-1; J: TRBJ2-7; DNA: TGCGCCAGCAGCCCCTTTCCCGGGACAACAACCTACGAGCAGTACTTC; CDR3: CASSPFPGTTTYEQYF
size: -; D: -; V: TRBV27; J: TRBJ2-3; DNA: TGTGCCAGCAGTTTATGGCCCCTTAGCACAGATACGCAGTATTTT; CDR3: CASSLWPLSTDTQYF
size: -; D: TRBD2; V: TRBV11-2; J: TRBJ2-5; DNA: TGTGCCAGCAGCTTAATAGCGGGGCAAGAGACCCAGTACTTC; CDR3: CASSLIAGQETQYF
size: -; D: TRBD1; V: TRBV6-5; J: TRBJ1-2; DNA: TGTGCCAGCAGTTACTCCTTGAGGGGGCAGGGTGGCGGCTACACCTTC; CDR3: CASSYSLRGQGGGYTF
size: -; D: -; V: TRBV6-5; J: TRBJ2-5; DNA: TGTGCCAGCAGTTACCCTGGACCGGTTAACTTC; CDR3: CASSYPGPVNF
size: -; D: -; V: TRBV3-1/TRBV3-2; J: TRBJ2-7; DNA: TGTGCCAGCAGCCAAGCAGCACGGTCCTACGAGCAGTACTTC; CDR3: CASSQAARSYEQYF
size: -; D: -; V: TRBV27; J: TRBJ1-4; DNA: TGTGCCAGCAGATCCATGGCCTCTGAAAAACTGTTTTTT; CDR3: CASRSMASEKLFF
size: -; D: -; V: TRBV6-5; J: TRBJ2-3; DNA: TGTGCCAGCAGGCTACAGGGTAGCACAGATACGCAGTATTTT; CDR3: CASRLQGSTDTQYF
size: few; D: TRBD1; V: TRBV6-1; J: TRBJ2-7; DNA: TGTGCCAGCAGTGACGGGACAGGGTCCTCCGAGCAGTACTTC; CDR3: CASSDGTGSSEQYF
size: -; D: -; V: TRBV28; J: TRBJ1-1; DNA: TGTGCCAGCAAGGACACGGCGAACACTGAAGCTTTCTTT; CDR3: CASKDTANTEAFF
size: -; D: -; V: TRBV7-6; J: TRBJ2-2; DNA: TGTGCCAGCAGCTTAGTACCGCACACCGGGGAGCTGTTTTTT; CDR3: CASSLVPHTGELFF
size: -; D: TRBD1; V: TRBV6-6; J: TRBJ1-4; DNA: TGTGCCAGCAGTCCTAGGACAGGGTTCGATGAAAAACTGTTTTTT; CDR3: CASSPRTGFDEKLFF
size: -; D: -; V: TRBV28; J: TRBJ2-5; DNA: TGTGCCAGCAGTCCGACCGACATGGTGGAGACCCAGTACTTC; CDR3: CASSPTDMVETQYF
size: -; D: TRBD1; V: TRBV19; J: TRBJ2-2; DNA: TGTGCCAGTAGTGTTGGACAGGCGCTCACCGGGGAGCTGTTTTTT; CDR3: CASSVGQALTGELFF
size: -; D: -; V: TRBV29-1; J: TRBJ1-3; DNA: TGCAGCTTTCGAACTGGGGCAAGAGGGCCTGGAAACACCATATATTTT; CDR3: CSFRTGARGPGNTIYF
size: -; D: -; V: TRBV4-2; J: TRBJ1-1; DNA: TGTGCCAGCAGCCAAGGGACGTTGAACACTGAAGCTTTCTTT; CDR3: CASSQGTLNTEAFF
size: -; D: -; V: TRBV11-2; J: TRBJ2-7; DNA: TGTGCCAGCAGCTTGCCCTCCCGCCGAAAAAGGGAAACCTACGAGCAGTACTTC; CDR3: CASSLPSRRKRETYEQYF
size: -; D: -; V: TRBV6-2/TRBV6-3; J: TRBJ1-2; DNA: TGTGCCAGCAGTTACCCCGATGGTTACACCTTC; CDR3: CASSYPDGYTF
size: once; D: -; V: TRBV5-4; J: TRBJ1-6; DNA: TGTGCCAGCAGCTCGCGGGGGGGGGCTAATTCACCCCTCCACTTT; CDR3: CASSSRGGANSPLHF
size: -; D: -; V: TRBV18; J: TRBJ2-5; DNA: TGTGCCAGCTCACCTAGGGAATTGGCAGAGACCCAGTACTTC; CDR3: CASSPRELAETQYF
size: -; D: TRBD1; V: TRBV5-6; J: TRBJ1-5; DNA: TGTGCCAGCAGCTTGCGACAGGGGAGAGGCAATCAGCCCCAGCATTTT; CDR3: CASSLRQGRGNQPQHF
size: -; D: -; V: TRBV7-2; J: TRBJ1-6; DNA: TGTGCCAGCAGCTTAGTCCAGGGTCCCAATTCACCCCTCCACTTT; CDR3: CASSLVQGPNSPLHF
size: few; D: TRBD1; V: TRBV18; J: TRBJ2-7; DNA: TGTGCCAGCTCACTTCAGGAAGGGACAGGGTACGAGCAGTACTTC; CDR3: CASSLQEGTGYEQYF
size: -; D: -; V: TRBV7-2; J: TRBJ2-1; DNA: TGTGCCAGCAGCTTAGCGCTAAGTGTACCCTACAATGAGCAGTTCTTC; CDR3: CASSLALSVPYNEQFF
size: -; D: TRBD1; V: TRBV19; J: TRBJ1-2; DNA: TGTGCCAATAGTCCCCGGGACAGAGATAGCTATGGCTACACCTTC; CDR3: CANSPRDRDSYGYTF
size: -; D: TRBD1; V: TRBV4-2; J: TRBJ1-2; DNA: TGTGCCAGCAGCCAAGATATGACAGGGGATGGCTACACCTTC; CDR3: CASSQDMTGDGYTF
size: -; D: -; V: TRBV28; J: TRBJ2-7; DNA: TGTGCCAGCAGTTTAGCAGGCGTCGGTAGGTGGTACGAGCAGTACTTC; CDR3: CASSLAGVGRWYEQYF
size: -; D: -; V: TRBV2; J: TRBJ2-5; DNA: TGTGCCAGCAGTGATGGAGGGAGAGAGACCCAGTACTTC; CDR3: CASSDGGRETQYF
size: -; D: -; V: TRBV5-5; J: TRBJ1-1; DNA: TGTGCCAGCAGCCAGACTCAGGGGTTGAACACTGAAGCTTTCTTT; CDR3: CASSQTQGLNTEAFF
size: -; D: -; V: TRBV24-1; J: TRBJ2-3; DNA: TGTGCCACCAGTGCCCCCAGGGGGGGCACAGATACGCAGTATTTT; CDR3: CATSAPRGGTDTQYF
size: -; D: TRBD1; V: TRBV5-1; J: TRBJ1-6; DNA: TGCGCCAGCAGCAACCTCCAGCAGGGGGCTAATTCACCCCTCCACTTT; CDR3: CASSNLQQGANSPLHF
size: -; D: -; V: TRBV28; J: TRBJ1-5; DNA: TGTGCCAGCAGTTTCCCCCACGCCGCCAGCAATCAGCCCCAGCATTTT; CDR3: CASSFPHAASNQPQHF
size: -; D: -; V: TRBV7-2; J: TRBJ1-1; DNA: TGTGCCAGCAGCTTAGGGGGACAAGCCACTGAAGCTTTCTTT; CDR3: CASSLGGQATEAFF
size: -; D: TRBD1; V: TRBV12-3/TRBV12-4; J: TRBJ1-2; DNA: TGTGCCAGCAATCCTGGACAGGGCTATGGCTACACCTTC; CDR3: CASNPGQGYGYTF
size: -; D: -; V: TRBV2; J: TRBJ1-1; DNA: TGTGCCAGCAGTGGACTTGGTCGAGTCACTGAAGCTTTCTTT; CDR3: CASSGLGRVTEAFF
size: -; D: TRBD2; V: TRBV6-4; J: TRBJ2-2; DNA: TGTGCCAGCAGCCCTACTCTAGCGGGGGGGCCGGACGGGGAGCTGTTTTTT; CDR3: CASSPTLAGGPDGELFF
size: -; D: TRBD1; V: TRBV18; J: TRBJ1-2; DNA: TGTGCCAGCTCACCAACATGGGACAGGAAGGATGGCTACACCTTC; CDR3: CASSPTWDRKDGYTF
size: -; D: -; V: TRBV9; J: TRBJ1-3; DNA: TGTGCCAGCAGCGCCGTCCCGGGACACTCACTTCTCTCTGGAAACACCATATATTTT; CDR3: CASSAVPGHSLLSGNTIYF
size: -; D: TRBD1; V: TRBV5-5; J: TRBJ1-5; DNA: TGTGCCAGCAGCGTGACAGGGGGAGTCAATCAGCCCCAGCATTTT; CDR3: CASSVTGGVNQPQHF
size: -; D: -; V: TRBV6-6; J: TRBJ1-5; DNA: TGTGCCAGCAGTTACGAGGGTGGTCAGCCCCAGCATTTT; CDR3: CASSYEGGQPQHF
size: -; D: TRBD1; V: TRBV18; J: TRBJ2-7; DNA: TGTGCCAGCTCACCGGGGACAGGTCCCACATACGAGCAGTACTTC; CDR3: CASSPGTGPTYEQYF
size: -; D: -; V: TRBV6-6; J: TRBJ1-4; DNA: TGTGCCAGCACCAACAGGGATTATAATGAAAAACTGTTTTTT; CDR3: CASTNRDYNEKLFF
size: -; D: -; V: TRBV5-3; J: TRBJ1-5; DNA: TGTGCCAGAAGCTTCCGGGGGGGCCCTCAGCCCCAGCATTTT; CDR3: CARSFRGGPQPQHF
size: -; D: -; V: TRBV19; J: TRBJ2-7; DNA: TGTGCCAGTAGCACGGACAGCGGTCGCTCCTACGAGCAGTACTTC; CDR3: CASSTDSGRSYEQYF